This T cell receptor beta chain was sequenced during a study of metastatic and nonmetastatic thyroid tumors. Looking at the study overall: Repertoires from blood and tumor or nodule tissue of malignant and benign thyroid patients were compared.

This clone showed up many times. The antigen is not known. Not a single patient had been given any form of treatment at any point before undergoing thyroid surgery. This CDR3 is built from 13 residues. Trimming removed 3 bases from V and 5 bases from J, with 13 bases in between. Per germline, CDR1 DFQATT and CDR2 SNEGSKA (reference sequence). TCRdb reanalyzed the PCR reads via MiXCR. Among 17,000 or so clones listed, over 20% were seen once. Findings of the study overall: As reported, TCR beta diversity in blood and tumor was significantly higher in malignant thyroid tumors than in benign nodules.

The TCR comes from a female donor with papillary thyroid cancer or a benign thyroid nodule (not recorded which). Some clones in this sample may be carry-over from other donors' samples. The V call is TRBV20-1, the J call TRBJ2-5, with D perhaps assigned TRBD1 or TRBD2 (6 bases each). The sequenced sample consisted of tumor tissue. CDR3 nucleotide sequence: TGCAGTGCTAGGAAAACGGGGGCGGAGACCCAGTACTTC. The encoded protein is CSARKTGAETQYF.